The clone carrying this T cell receptor beta chain showed up many times. This specimen belongs to a study of naive and memory T cell subsets. The CDR3 is 15 residues long. Trimming at V came to 0 bases and at J to 10 bases, leaving 7 bases not matched to a gene. CDR1 and CDR2 (germline): SGHDN, FVKESK. Whole blood, roughly 2.5 ml, came from adult healthy volunteers. Alpha and beta constant region primers primed reverse transcription for blood and skin samples. Ligated cDNA underwent four rounds of PCR with nested alpha and beta constant region primers and SP2. TCRdb reprocessed the 5' RACE reads via MiXCR and lists one record per CDR3 protein. The data contain more than 20,000 distinct CDR3 sequences, roughly 4.1% of them singletons.

The sequence was obtained from a male donor in good health. The chain combines TRBV14 with TRBJ1-1; 11 positions match TRBD1. CDR3 nucleotides: TGTGCCAGCAGCCAAGAATCGGACAGGGGGCGTAGAGCTTTCTTT. It translates to CASSQESDRGRRAFF.